This T cell receptor beta chain comes out of a study of PD-1 blockade in classical Hodgkin lymphoma. Each patient relapsed following autologous stem cell transplantation, and prior brentuximab vedotin exposure differed. Some clones are missing from TCRdb's copy, which holds only in-frame ones; the method was immunoSEQ multiplex PCR. Of 35,000 to 50,000 clones listed, 65% to 80% are singletons. Germline-derived CDR1 and CDR2 are MDHEN and SYDVKM. The CDR3 is made up of 14 amino acids. The V call is TRBV28, the J call TRBJ2-5; the D gene could be TRBD1 or TRBD2 (5 bases each). The J call may be incorrect, as the DNA end agrees better with TRBJ2-7. This clonotype was sampled from a human donor with classical Hodgkin lymphoma. The source material was peripheral blood mononuclear cells (PBMCs), sampled at baseline. The CDR3 DNA reads TGTGCCAGCAGCGAAACAGGAGGAGTTTACGAGCAGTACTTC. Translating gives CASSETGGVYEQYF.